The rows below give T cell receptor beta chains drawn from one sample of a study of T cell repertoires in cytomegalovirus infection. No cognate antigen is known for these TCRs. TCRdb re-called the reads through MiXCR, storing one row per CDR3 protein. The table lists roughly 310,000 distinct CDR3 sequences, about 29% of them singletons, with around 19% in the top ten. Source: cultured PBMCs, taken from culture after CMV antigen stimulation. The receptors were sampled from a human donor in good health (CMV status not recorded). Some clones in this sample may be carry-over from other donors' samples. The CDR3 runs from the conserved cysteine through the conserved F or W. D genes are given only for firm matches. Not every row has a clone size; where given, it reads once, few, many or a size class.

>TRBV7-8|many|TRBJ2-7|NA
TGTGCCAGCAGCCCGGGTGGGGGGGCCGAGCAGTACTTC
CASSPGGGAEQYF
>TRBV28|NA|TRBJ1-2|NA
TGTGCCAGCGTGAATGACCTTGGGGCGCAGGGCTACACCTTC
CASVNDLGAQGYTF
>TRBV19|few|TRBJ2-3|NA
TGTGCCAGTAGCGCGGGGCGAAGCACAGATACGCAGTATTTT
CASSAGRSTDTQYF
>TRBV11-1|NA|TRBJ2-2|TRBD1
TGTGCCAGCAGCGACGGACAGGGCACGAACACCGGGGAGCTGTTTTTT
CASSDGQGTNTGELFF
>TRBV5-5|few|TRBJ1-1|NA
TGTGCCAGCAGCCCACTTTACACCCAGGAGACTGAAGCTTTCTTT
CASSPLYTQETEAFF
>TRBV7-9|few|TRBJ1-1|TRBD1
TGTGCCAGCAGTGGATCTACAGGGGAGGCTTTCTTT
CASSGSTGEAFF
>TRBV28|few|TRBJ1-1|TRBD1
TGTGCCAGCAGTCCTTGGACAGGGGGAAGGAGCACTGAAGCTTTCTTT
CASSPWTGGRSTEAFF
>TRBV28|NA|TRBJ1-6|NA
TGTGCCACCTTCGGGGGGTATAATTCACCCCTCCACTTT
CATFGGYNSPLHF
>TRBV19|NA|TRBJ1-5|NA
TGTGCCAGTAGCCTCCACCCTTGGCCCCAGCATTTT
CASSLHPWPQHF
>TRBV6-1|few|TRBJ1-5|NA
TGTGCCAGCAGTGACAGGATCAATCAGCCCCAGCATTTT
CASSDRINQPQHF
>TRBV27|few|TRBJ2-3|NA
TGTGCCAGCAGTTCCCCAGGGGTCTCCACAGATACGCAGTATTTT
CASSSPGVSTDTQYF
>TRBV19|NA|TRBJ1-5|NA
TGTGCCAGTAGTATAAATGGAGGGGGAACTCAGCCCCAGCATTTT
CASSINGGGTQPQHF
>TRBV7-8|many|TRBJ2-5|NA
TGTGCCAGCAGCGGGGGGCGCGGGGAGACCCAGTACTTC
CASSGGRGETQYF
>TRBV11-2|NA|TRBJ2-3|NA
TGTGCCAGCAGCCAGCAGGGGACTTTCGCAGATACGCAGTATTTT
CASSQQGTFADTQYF
>TRBV12-3/TRBV12-4|few|TRBJ2-1|TRBD2
TGTGCCAGCACCCCCACTAGCGGCTACAATGAGCAGTTCTTC
CASTPTSGYNEQFF
>TRBV7-8|few|TRBJ1-2|TRBD1
TGTGCCAGCAGCTTAGTTACCGGGACAGGAAAGCGCTATGGCTACACCTTC
CASSLVTGTGKRYGYTF
>TRBV20-1|NA|TRBJ1-2|NA
TGCAGTGCTAGACTCCCAACCGGGACCCTAACAGGGCATGGCTACACCTTC
CSARLPTGTLTGHGYTF
>TRBV7-6|NA|TRBJ2-7|TRBD1
TGTGCCAGCAGCCACCAATTACACAGGGGCTCATCTACGATCGAGCAGTACTTC
CASSHQLHRGSSTIEQYF
>TRBV5-4|many|TRBJ1-6|NA
TGTGCCAGCAGCCCGTCCCTGCTCTATAATTCACCCCTCCACTTT
CASSPSLLYNSPLHF
>TRBV7-6|many|TRBJ1-1|TRBD1
TGTGCCAGCAGCATTCGGACAGGGGGCTTGAACACTGAAGCTTTCTTT
CASSIRTGGLNTEAFF
>TRBV18|few|TRBJ1-6|NA
TGTGCCAGCTCACCAGTCGGGACGGGAAATTCACCCCTCCACTTT
CASSPVGTGNSPLHF
>TRBV4-1|few|TRBJ1-1|NA
TGCGCCAGCAGCCAACTCTCCACCCGGGACATGAACACTGAAGCTTTCTTT
CASSQLSTRDMNTEAFF
>TRBV20-1|NA|TRBJ2-1|TRBD2
TGCAGTGCTGTAGGACGGCTAGCGGGGGGGCAGTCCTACAATGAGCAGTTCTTC
CSAVGRLAGGQSYNEQFF
>TRBV7-4|NA|TRBJ2-7|NA
TGTGCCAGCAGCCTTCAACAGGGTTACGAGCAGTACTTC
CASSLQQGYEQYF
>TRBV28|NA|TRBJ2-3|TRBD2
TGTGCCAGCAGTCTCCGACCGGGACTAGCGGGAGGGCCAACAGATACGCAGTATTTT
CASSLRPGLAGGPTDTQYF
>TRBV11-2|many|TRBJ1-1|NA
TGTGCCAGCAGCTTAGACTGGGGGCAGGGAGCTTTCTTT
CASSLDWGQGAFF
>TRBV5-6|NA|TRBJ1-1|NA
TGTGCCAGCAGCCGGGGGGGCGAAGCTTTCTTT
CASSRGGEAFF
>TRBV27|NA|TRBJ2-5|NA
TGTGCCAGCAGTCCTCCGGTTGTAAATCCTCAAGAGACCCAGTACTTC
CASSPPVVNPQETQYF
>TRBV3-1|NA|TRBJ2-7|NA
TGTGCCAGTTCGCGGACTAATGAATATCCCTACGAGCAGTACTTC
CASSRTNEYPYEQYF
>TRBV7-6|many|TRBJ2-1|TRBD1
TGTGCCAGCAGGGCCGGGACAGGGGCCTACAATGAGCAGTTCTTC
CASRAGTGAYNEQFF
>TRBV12-3/TRBV12-4|NA|TRBJ2-7|TRBD2
TGTGCCAGCAGCTCTGGGCGGGAGCCCTACGAGCAGTACTTC
CASSSGREPYEQYF
>TRBV28|NA|TRBJ1-1|TRBD1
TGTGCCAGCAGGCTAACAGGGGCCACTGAAGCTTTCTTT
CASRLTGATEAFF
>TRBV7-9|NA|TRBJ2-2|NA
TGTGCCAGCACGGGCGGGGAGCTGTTTTTT
CASTGGELFF
>TRBV19|many|TRBJ1-1|NA
TGTGCCAGTAGTAGAAACAGGATCACTGAAGCTTTCTTT
CASSRNRITEAFF
>TRBV20-1|NA|TRBJ2-3|TRBD2
TGCAGTGCTAGGAGGGCTAGCGGAACAGATACGCAGTATTTT
CSARRASGTDTQYF
>TRBV12-3/TRBV12-4|few|TRBJ1-2|NA
TGTGCCAGCAGTTCCTGGACGGACCCAACCTACACCTTC
CASSSWTDPTYTF
>TRBV5-8|many|TRBJ1-4|NA
TGTGCCAGCAGCTCCGGGATTACTAATGAAAAACTGTTTTTT
CASSSGITNEKLFF
>TRBV20-1|NA|TRBJ1-2|NA
TGCAGTGCTAGAGGGGGTGGGATGAGGGGCTACACCTTC
CSARGGGMRGYTF
>TRBV5-4|NA|TRBJ2-7|NA
TGTGCCAGCAGCCCTGGGGTCGCCTACGAGCAGTACTTC
CASSPGVAYEQYF
>TRBV15|many|TRBJ1-2|TRBD1
TGTGCCACCGGGACAGGGGCATGGGGGGCTAACTATGGCTACACCTTC
CATGTGAWGANYGYTF
>TRBV28|NA|TRBJ2-6|NA
TGTGCCAGCAGTTTTGGGGCGGAGGGGTGGACCTCTGGGGCCAACGTCCTGACTTTC
CASSFGAEGWTSGANVLTF
>TRBV7-6|NA|TRBJ2-1|TRBD2
TGTGCCAGCAGACGGGGACCGGGGGGCAATGAGCAGTTCTTC
CASRRGPGGNEQFF
>TRBV6-1|NA|TRBJ1-2|NA
TGTGCCAGCGCCATAACAGTTACAGGGCTCTATGGCTACACCTTC
CASAITVTGLYGYTF
>TRBV5-6|NA|TRBJ1-4|NA
TGTGCCAGCAGCTCGACAGGTTATAATGAAAAACTGTTTTTT
CASSSTGYNEKLFF
>TRBV7-2|many|TRBJ2-5|NA
TGTGCCAGCAGCCCCCCCAGCATCAAAGAGACCCAGTACTTC
CASSPPSIKETQYF
>TRBV7-2|NA|TRBJ2-7|TRBD2
TGTGCCAGCAGCCAGAGCGGGGAGGACGCCTACGAGCAGTACTTC
CASSQSGEDAYEQYF